This T cell receptor (beta chain) was recovered during a study of blood T cell repertoires in COVID-19. At the level of the study: Italy, Spain and the United States were the sources of the convalescent and acute COVID-19 samples. T cells, B-cell-depleted T cells, or PBMCs supplied cDNA or gDNA.

Original processing notes: Reference gene primer amplification yielded estimated nucleated cell counts. The table came from immunoSEQ multiplex PCR; TCRdb's copy has only in-frame clones and leaves some out. Clone size and V and J calls were adopted from that table, with D and trimming inferred from the DNA. The sample has 310,000 or so clones, around 86% seen once. The V and J ends lost 7 bases and 8 bases respectively, with 14 bases between them. Germline-derived CDR1 and CDR2 are MDHEN and SYDVKM. CDR3 size: 12 residues. The chain recombines TRBV28 with TRBJ1-1; a weak D match, TRBD1 (6 bases). The sequenced material came from peripheral blood. The clonotype originates from a woman between 45 and 65 years old with acute or convalescent COVID-19. The CDR3: CASTRGIIEAFF. The CDR3 bases are TGTGCCAGCACCAGGGGCATCATCGAAGCTTTCTTT.